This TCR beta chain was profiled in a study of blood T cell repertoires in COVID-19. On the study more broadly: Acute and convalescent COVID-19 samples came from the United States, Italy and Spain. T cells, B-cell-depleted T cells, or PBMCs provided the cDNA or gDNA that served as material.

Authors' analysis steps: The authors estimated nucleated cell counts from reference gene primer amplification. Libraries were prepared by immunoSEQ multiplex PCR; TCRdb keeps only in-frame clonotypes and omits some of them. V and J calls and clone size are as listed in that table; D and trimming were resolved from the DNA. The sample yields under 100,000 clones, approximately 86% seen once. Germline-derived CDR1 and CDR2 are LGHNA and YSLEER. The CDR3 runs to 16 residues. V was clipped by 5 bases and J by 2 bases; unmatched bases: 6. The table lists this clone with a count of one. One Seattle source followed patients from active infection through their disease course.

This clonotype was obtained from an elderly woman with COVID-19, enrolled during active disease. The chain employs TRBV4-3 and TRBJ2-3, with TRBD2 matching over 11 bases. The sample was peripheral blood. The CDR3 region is CASSYELAGDTDTQYF. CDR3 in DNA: TGCGCCAGCAGCTACGAACTAGCGGGGGACACAGATACGCAGTATTTT.